This entry concerns a single TCR beta chain. Its antigen is currently unknown. The data were obtained in a study of T cells expressing NK-cell markers. Overall study: Just one sequenced donor of eight was HCMV-seronegative, while seven were seropositive. Study-wide findings and caveats: The dominant NKG2C+ clonotypes represented about 1.0-7.0% of CD8+ T cells in over 5 donors. These clonotypes also led the CD3+CD56-NKG2C+ fraction in a few donors.

This CDR3 is built from 17 residues. Germline V gene sequence: CDR1 MNHEY, CDR2 SVGAGI. TCRdb reprocessed the 5' RACE reads and keeps a single row for each CDR3 protein, giving no DNA. This repertoire includes about 440,000 distinct CDR3 sequences. Sequenced sample: blood T cells: a sorted CD56 or NKG2C T cell subset, CD4+ or CD8+ T cells, or bulk PBMC T cells (not recorded which). V gene TRBV6-5 combines with J gene TRBJ2-3. This receptor was obtained from a woman aged 18-70 years in good health. CDR3 loop: CASSYSEFPDSTDTQYF.